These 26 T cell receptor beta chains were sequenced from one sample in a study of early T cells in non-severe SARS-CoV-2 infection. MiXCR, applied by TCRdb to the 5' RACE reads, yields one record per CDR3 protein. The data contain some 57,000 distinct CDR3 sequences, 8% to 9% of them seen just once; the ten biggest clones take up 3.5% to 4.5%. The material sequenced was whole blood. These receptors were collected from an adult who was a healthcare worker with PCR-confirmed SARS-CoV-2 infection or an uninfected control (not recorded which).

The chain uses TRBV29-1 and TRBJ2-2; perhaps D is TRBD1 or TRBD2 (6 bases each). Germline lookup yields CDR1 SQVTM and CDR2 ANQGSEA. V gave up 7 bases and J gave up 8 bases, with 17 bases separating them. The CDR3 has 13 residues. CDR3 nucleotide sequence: TGCAGCGCCATCGGGGGCTTCCCTGGGGAGCTGTTTTTT. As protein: CSAIGGFPGELFF.

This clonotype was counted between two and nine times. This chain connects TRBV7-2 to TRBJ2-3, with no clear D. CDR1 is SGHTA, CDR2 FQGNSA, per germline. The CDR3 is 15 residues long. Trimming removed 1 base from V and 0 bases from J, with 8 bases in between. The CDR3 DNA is TGTGCCAGCAGCTTAGTTGACGCCAGCACAGATACGCAGTATTTT. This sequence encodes CASSLVDASTDTQYF. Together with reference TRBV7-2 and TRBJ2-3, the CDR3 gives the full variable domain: GAGVSQSPSNKVTEKGKDVELRCDPISGHTALYWYRQSLGQGLEFLIYFQGNSAPDKSGLPSDRFSAERTGGSVSTLTIQRTQQEDSAVYLCASSLVDASTDTQYFGPGTRLTVL.

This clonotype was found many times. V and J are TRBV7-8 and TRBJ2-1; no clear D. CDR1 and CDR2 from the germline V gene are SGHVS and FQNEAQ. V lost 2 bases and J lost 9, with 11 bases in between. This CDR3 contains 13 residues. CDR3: CASSLNSAAEQFF. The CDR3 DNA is TGTGCCAGCAGCTTAAACTCGGCAGCTGAGCAGTTCTTC.

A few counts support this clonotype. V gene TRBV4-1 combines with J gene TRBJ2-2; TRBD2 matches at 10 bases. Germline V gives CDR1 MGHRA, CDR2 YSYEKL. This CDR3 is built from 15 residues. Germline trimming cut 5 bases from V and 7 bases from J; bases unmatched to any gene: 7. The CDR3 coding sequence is TGCGCCAGCAGCTACGGGACTAGCGTTGGCGGGGAGCTGTTTTTT. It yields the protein CASSYGTSVGGELFF.

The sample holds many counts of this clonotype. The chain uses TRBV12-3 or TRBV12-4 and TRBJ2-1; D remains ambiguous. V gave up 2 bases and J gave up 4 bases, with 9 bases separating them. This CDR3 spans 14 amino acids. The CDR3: CASSLSPIYNEQFF. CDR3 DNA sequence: TGTGCCAGCAGTTTAAGTCCGATTTACAATGAGCAGTTCTTC.

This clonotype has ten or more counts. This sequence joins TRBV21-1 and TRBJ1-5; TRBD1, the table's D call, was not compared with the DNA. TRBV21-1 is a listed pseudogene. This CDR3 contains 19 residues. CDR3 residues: CASSKCPSGQGYSNQPQHF. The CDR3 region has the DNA TGTGCCAGCAGCAAGTGTCCCTCCGGACAGGGGTATAGCAATCAGCCCCAGCATTTT.

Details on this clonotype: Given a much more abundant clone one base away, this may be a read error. The CDR3 here is CARSFADTQYF. CDR3 DNA sequence: TGTGCCAGAAGCTTCGCAGATACGCAGTATTTT. The gene calls are TRBV5-3 and TRBJ2-3; no clear D gene. TRBV5-3 is recorded as an ORF, its role being uncertain. Trimming removed 2 bases from V and 4 bases from J, with 2 bases in between. CDR3 size: 11 residues.

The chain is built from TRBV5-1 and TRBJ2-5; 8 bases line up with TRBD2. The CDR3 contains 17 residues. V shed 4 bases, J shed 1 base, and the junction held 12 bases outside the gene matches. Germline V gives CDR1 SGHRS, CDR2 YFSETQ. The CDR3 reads CASSGDKSGSIQETQYF. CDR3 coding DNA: TGCGCCAGCAGCGGAGACAAAAGCGGGAGCATCCAAGAGACCCAGTACTTC.

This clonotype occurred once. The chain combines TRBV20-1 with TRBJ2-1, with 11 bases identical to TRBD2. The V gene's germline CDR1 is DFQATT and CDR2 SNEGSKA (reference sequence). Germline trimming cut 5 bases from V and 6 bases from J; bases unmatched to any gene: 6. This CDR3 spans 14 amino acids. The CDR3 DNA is TGCAGTGCTTATCCTAGCGGGGGGACCAATGAGCAGTTCTTC. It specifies CSAYPSGGTNEQFF.

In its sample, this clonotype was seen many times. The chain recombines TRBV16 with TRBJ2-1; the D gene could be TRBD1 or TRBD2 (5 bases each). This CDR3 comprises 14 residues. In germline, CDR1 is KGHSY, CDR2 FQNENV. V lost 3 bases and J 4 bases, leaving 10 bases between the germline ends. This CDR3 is CASSHGTTYNEQFF. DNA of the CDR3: TGTGCCAGCAGCCATGGGACCACTTACAATGAGCAGTTCTTC.

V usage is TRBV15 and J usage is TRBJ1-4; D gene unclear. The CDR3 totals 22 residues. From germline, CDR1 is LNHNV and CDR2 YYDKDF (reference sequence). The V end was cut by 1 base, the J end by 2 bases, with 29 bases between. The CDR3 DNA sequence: TGTGCCACCAGCAGAGTCCCTTCTGGAGGAGAGGGTGAAGAGGTGACTAATGAAAAACTGTTTTTT. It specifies CATSRVPSGGEGEEVTNEKLFF.

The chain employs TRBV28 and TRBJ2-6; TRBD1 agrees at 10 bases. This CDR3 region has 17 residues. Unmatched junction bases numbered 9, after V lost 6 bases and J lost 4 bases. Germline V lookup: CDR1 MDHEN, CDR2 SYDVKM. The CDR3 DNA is TGTGCCAGCAGCCTCCGGGACAGGGGCTCCGGGGCCAACGTCCTGACTTTC. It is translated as CASSLRDRGSGANVLTF.

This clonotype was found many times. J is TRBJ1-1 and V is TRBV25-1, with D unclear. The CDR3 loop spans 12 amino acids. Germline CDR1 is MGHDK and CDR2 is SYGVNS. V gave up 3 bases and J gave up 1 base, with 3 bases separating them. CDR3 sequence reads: CASSEANTEAFF. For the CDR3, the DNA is TGTGCCAGCAGTGAGGCGAACACTGAAGCTTTCTTT.

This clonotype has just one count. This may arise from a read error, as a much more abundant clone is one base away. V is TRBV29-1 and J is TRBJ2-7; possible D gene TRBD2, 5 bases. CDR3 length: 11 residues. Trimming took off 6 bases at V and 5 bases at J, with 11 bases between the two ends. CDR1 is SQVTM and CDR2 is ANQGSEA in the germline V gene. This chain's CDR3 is CSVATSHEQYF. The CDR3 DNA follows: TGCAGCGTCGCAACTAGTCACGAGCAGTACTTC.

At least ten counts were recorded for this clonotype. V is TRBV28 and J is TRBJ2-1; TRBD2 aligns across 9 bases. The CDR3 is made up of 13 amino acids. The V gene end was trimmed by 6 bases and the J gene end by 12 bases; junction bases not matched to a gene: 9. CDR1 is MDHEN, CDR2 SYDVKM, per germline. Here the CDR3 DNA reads TGTGCCAGCAGCGTAGCGGGAGCAATGGGGCAGTTCTTC. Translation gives CASSVAGAMGQFF.

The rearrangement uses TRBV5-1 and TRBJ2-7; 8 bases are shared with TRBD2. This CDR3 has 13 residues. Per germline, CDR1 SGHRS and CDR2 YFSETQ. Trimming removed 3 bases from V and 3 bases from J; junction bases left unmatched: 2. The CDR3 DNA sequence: TGCGCCAGCAGCTGGGGACTAGACTACGAGCAGTACTTC. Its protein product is CASSWGLDYEQYF.

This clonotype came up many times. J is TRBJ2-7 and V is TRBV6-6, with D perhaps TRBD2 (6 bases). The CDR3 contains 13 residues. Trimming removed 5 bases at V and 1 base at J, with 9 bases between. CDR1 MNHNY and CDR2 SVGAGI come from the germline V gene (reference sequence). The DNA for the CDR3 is TGTGCCAGCAGTGCAGGGAGGTCCTACGAGCAGTACTTC. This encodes CASSAGRSYEQYF.

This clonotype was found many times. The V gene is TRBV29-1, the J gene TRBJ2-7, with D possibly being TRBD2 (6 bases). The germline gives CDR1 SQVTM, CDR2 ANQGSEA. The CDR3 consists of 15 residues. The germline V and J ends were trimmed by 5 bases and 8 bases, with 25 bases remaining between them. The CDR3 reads CSVTDIGGEPTQQYF. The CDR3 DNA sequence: TGCAGCGTTACCGACATTGGAGGGGAACCTACCCAGCAGTACTTC.

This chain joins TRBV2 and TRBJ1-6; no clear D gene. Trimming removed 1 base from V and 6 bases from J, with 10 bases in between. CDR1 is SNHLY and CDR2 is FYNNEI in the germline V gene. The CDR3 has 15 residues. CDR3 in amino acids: CASSEEQHFNSPLHF. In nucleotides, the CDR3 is TGTGCCAGCAGTGAAGAGCAGCATTTTAATTCACCCCTCCACTTT.

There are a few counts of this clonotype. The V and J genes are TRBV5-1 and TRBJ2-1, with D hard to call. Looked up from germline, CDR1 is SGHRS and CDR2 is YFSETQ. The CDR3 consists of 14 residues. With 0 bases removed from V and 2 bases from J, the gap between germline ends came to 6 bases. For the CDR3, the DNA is TGCGCCAGCAGCTTGGGTAGTACCTACAATGAGCAGTTCTTC. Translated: CASSLGSTYNEQFF.

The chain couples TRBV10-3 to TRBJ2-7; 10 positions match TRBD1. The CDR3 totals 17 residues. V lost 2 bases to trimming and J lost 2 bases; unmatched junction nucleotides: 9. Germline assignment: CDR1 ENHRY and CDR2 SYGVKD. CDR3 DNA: TGTGCCATCAGTGAGAGCGGCGGTGGACAGGGGGCCTACGAGCAGTACTTC. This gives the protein CAISESGGGQGAYEQYF.

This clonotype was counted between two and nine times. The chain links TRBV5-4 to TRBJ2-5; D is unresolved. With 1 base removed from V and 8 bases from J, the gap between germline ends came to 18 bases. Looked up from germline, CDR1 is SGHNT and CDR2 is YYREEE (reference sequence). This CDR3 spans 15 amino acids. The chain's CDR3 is CASSLSGVIVSTQYF. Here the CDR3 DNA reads TGTGCCAGCAGCTTGAGTGGGGTGATAGTTTCTACCCAGTACTTC.

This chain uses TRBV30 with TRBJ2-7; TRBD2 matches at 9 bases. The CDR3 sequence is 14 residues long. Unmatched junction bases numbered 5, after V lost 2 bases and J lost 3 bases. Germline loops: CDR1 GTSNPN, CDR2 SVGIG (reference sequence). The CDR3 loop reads CAWSLGLAYYEQYF. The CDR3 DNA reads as TGTGCCTGGAGTCTGGGACTAGCATACTACGAGCAGTACTTC.

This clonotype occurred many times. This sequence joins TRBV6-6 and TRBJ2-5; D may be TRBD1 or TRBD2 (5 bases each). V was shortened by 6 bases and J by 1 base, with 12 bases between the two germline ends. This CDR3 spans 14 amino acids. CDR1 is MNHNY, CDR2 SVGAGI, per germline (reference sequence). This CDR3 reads CASRTGTAQETQYF. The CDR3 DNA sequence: TGTGCCAGCAGGACGGGGACGGCCCAAGAGACCCAGTACTTC.

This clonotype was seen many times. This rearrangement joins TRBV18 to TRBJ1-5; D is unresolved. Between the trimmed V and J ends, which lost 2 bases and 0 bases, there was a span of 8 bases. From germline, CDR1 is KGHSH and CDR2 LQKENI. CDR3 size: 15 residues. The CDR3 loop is CASSPAGYSNQPQHF. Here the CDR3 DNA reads TGTGCCAGCTCACCAGCGGGGTATAGCAATCAGCCCCAGCATTTT.

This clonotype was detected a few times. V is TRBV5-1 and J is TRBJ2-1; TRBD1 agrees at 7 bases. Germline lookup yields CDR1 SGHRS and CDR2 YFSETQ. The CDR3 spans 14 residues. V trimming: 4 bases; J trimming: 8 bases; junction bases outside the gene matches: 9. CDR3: CASSGGQVLDEQFF. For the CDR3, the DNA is TGCGCCAGCAGCGGCGGACAGGTCTTGGATGAGCAGTTCTTC.